A single sample is the source of the 16 T cell receptor beta chains below, sequenced in a study of spatial heterogeneity in lung cancer. TCRdb passed the 5' RACE reads through MiXCR, listing each CDR3 protein once. The sample carries 420 or so distinct CDR3 sequences, 35% to 40% recorded once. Noted time point: sample taken at primary tumor resection. Material for sequencing was whole RNA from tumor, nontumor lung or frozen PBMC, left unsorted. Sequencing used PBMCs, obtained at surgery. The receptors were gathered from a male donor with early-stage non-small cell lung cancer.

As concerns this clonotype: A library made for alpha chains picked up this beta chain off target, so its size means little. The chain recombines TRBV9 with TRBJ2-3; tentative D call: TRBD1 (5 bases). Trimming pared 1 base from V and 0 bases from J, leaving 9 bases between. The CDR3 loop spans 15 amino acids. Per the germline V gene, CDR1 is SGDLS and CDR2 is YYNGEE. The CDR3 spells CASSVLGHSTDTQYF. The DNA of the CDR3 is TGTGCCAGCAGCGTACTAGGACATAGCACAGATACGCAGTATTTT.

By proportion, this clonotype is large. This beta chain came through as a stray read in a library set up for alpha chains, and its size says little. The rearrangement joins TRBV29-1 to TRBJ2-7, with unresolved D. Trimming removed 0 bases at V and 2 bases at J, with 11 bases between. This CDR3 has 14 residues. Germline assignment: CDR1 SQVTM and CDR2 ANQGSEA. CDR3 sequence reads: CSVEDRDTPYEQYF. The CDR3 region has the DNA TGCAGCGTTGAAGATCGAGACACACCCTACGAGCAGTACTTC.

With regard to this clonotype: Germline and junction disagree at one end, which may indicate a read error. The library was built for alpha chains, so this beta chain is an off-target read and its size means little. The chain couples TRBV7-2 to TRBJ2-1; 7 positions agree with TRBD2. Germline CDR1 is SGHTA and CDR2 is FQGNSA. The CDR3 runs to 16 residues. CDR3 sequence (DNA): TGTGCCAGTAGCTTAGTCGTTAGCGGGTATTACAATGAGCAGTTCTTC. Amino acid sequence: CASSLVVSGYYNEQFF.

Details on this clonotype: A library made for alpha chains picked up this beta chain off target, so its size means little. The V gene is TRBV7-6, the J gene TRBJ2-7, with D tentatively TRBD1 or TRBD2 (5 bases each). CDR1 and CDR2 (germline): SGHVS, FNYEAQ. The CDR3 has 15 residues. V lost 5 bases and J 2 bases, leaving 16 bases between the germline ends. The CDR3 region is CASSGYGTDPYEQYF. The CDR3 nucleotides are TGTGCCAGCAGCGGATACGGGACGGATCCCTACGAGCAGTACTTC.

By sample share, this clonotype is large. As an off-target read in a library built for alpha chains, this beta chain has a frequency of little significance. V usage is TRBV28 and J usage is TRBJ2-5; 8 bases line up with TRBD2. V was clipped by 0 bases and J by 2 bases; unmatched bases: 8. The CDR3 extends over 17 amino acids. Germline V lookup: CDR1 MDHEN, CDR2 SYDVKM. The CDR3 is CASSLWTAGETQETQYF. The CDR3 nucleotides are TGTGCCAGCAGTTTATGGACAGCGGGAGAAACTCAAGAGACCCAGTACTTC.

Turning to this clonotype: Because the library targeted alpha chains, this beta chain is an off-target read whose size means little. The chain carries TRBV3-1 and TRBJ2-3; 8 nucleotides align to TRBD2. CDR1 and CDR2 from the germline V gene are LGHDT and YNNKEL (reference sequence). The CDR3 covers 16 residues. The V segment lost 4 bases and the J segment 2 bases; nucleotides outside the gene matches: 8. The CDR3 region is CASSPNQAGATDTQYF. The CDR3 nucleotides are TGTGCCAGCAGCCCTAATCAAGCGGGAGCCACAGATACGCAGTATTTT.

This clonotype was seen a single time. A library made for alpha chains picked up this beta chain off target, so its size means little. The rearrangement joins TRBV11-2 to TRBJ2-5; D possibly corresponds to TRBD2 (5 bases). V was clipped by 5 bases and J by 1 base, with 20 bases between them. Germline values: CDR1 SGHAT, CDR2 FQNNGV. The CDR3 is 17 amino acids. Here the CDR3 DNA reads TGTGCCAGCAGCATCCCGGGGTACCCATGGGTCCAAGAGACCCAGTACTTC. Protein sequence: CASSIPGYPWVQETQYF.

In the case of this clonotype: The library was prepared for alpha chains; this beta chain is a stray read, so its frequency means little. This chain joins TRBV6-4 and TRBJ2-3, with 9 bases aligning to TRBD2. There are 15 residues in the CDR3. The germline V gene has CDR1 MRHNA and CDR2 SNTAGT. The V and J ends lost 3 bases and 4 bases, in that order; junction bases with no gene match: 5. The CDR3 loop is CASSDGGGAADTQYF. The CDR3 nucleotides read TGTGCCAGCAGTGATGGCGGGGGGGCCGCAGATACGCAGTATTTT.

Details on this clonotype: Since the library was made to target alpha chains, this beta chain is a stray read and its abundance is not meaningful. V gene TRBV12-3 or TRBV12-4 combines with J gene TRBJ2-7, with 10 bases identical to TRBD1. The CDR3 consists of 15 residues. After removal of 3 bases from V and 0 bases from J, the junction contained 2 bases not matched to a gene. The CDR3 reads CASSLGTGVSYEQYF. The CDR3 DNA reads as TGTGCCAGCAGTTTGGGGACAGGGGTCTCCTACGAGCAGTACTTC.

This clonotype appeared a few times. The library was prepared for alpha chains; this beta chain is a stray read, so its frequency means little. The V and J genes are TRBV4-1 and TRBJ2-6; 12 bases align to TRBD2. The length of the CDR3 is 20 residues. Germline CDR1 MGHRA, CDR2 YSYEKL. The CDR3 reads CDPSQGTLAGGTSGANVLTF. The CDR3 DNA follows: TGCGACCCCAGCCAAGGTACACTAGCGGGGGGTACCTCTGGGGCCAACGTCCTGACTTTC.

With respect to this clonotype: As an off-target read in a library built for alpha chains, this beta chain has a frequency of little significance. This chain links TRBV7-8 with TRBJ2-5; TRBD1 or TRBD2 may be the D gene (5 bases each). The germline gives CDR1 SGHVS, CDR2 FQNEAQ. This CDR3 is 15 amino acids long. The V and J ends lost 0 bases and 0 bases respectively, with 8 bases between them. CDR3 DNA: TGTGCCAGCAGCTTAGCCTGGGGGTACCAAGAGACCCAGTACTTC. Translation gives CASSLAWGYQETQYF.

To note about this clonotype: This beta chain represents an off-target read in a library built for alpha chains; its size is of limited meaning. V is TRBV19 and J is TRBJ2-1; D call uncertain. Trimming removed 7 bases from V and 5 bases from J, with 12 bases in between. The CDR3 consists of 13 residues. The V gene's germline CDR1 is LNHDA and CDR2 SQIVND (reference sequence). In DNA, the CDR3 is TGTGCCAGTAACCAAGAACCGCACAATGAGCAGTTCTTC. This translates into CASNQEPHNEQFF.

To note about this clonotype: For a library built for alpha chains, this beta chain is a stray read; little rests on its size. The chain combines TRBV19 with TRBJ2-7; D might be TRBD1 or TRBD2, each matching 5 bases. The germline CDR1 and CDR2 sequences are LNHDA and SQIVND (reference sequence). Trimming pared 3 bases from V and 2 bases from J, leaving 11 bases between. The CDR3 loop spans 14 amino acids. The CDR3 here is CASSMWDGAYEQYF. CDR3 coding DNA: TGTGCCAGTAGTATGTGGGACGGTGCCTACGAGCAGTACTTC. Together with reference TRBV19 and TRBJ2-7, the CDR3 gives the full variable domain: DGGITQSPKYLFRKEGQNVTLSCEQNLNHDAMYWYRQDPGQGLRLIYYSQIVNDFQKGDIAEGYSVSREKKESFPLTVTSAQKNPTAFYLCASSMWDGAYEQYFGPGTRLTVT.

Notes on this clonotype: This beta chain was picked up by a library intended for alpha chains and is off target, so its count carries little meaning. The chain recombines TRBV27 with TRBJ2-3, with no clear D. V lost 2 bases and J 6 bases, leaving 6 bases between the germline ends. In germline, CDR1 is MNHEY, CDR2 SMNVEV (reference sequence). The CDR3 extends over 12 amino acids. This chain's CDR3 is CASSLSGDTQYF. The CDR3 nucleotides read TGTGCCAGCAGTTTAAGTGGGGATACGCAGTATTTT.

Comments on this clonotype: Because the library targeted alpha chains, this beta chain is an off-target read whose size means little. The chain employs TRBV4-3 and TRBJ2-1; 12 bases map to TRBD2. The CDR3 is 15 residues long. Germline-derived CDR1 and CDR2 are LGHNA and YSLEER. V gave up 1 base and J gave up 7 bases; unmatched junction bases: 2. The CDR3 nucleotides are TGCGCCAGCAGCCAAGGGACTAGCGGGGTAAATGAGCAGTTCTTC. Translation: CASSQGTSGVNEQFF.

This clonotype is a singleton in its sample. This beta chain came through as a stray read in a library set up for alpha chains, and its size says little. The chain employs TRBV12-3 or TRBV12-4 and TRBJ2-7; 7 nucleotides match TRBD1. The V and J ends lost 5 bases and 6 bases, in that order; junction bases with no gene match: 7. The CDR3 runs to 13 residues. The CDR3 region has the DNA TGTGCCAGCAGTCCCATAACAGGGGTCGAGCAGTACTTC. Encoded protein: CASSPITGVEQYF.